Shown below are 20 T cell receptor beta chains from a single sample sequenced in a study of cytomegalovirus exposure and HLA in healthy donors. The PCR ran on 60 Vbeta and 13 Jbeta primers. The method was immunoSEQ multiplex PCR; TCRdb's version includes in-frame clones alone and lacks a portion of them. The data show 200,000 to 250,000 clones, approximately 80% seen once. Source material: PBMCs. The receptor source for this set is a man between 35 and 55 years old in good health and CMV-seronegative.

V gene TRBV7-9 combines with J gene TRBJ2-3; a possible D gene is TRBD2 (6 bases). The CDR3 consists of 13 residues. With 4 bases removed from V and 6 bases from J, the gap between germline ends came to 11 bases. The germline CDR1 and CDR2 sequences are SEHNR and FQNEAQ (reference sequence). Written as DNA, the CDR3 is TGTGCCAGCAGCTCGGACGGAGGGGATACGCAGTATTTT. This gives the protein CASSSDGGDTQYF.

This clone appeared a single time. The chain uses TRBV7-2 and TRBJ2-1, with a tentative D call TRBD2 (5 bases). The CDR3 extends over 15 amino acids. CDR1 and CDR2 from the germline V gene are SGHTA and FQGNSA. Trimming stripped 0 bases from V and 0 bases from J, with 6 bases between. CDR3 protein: CASSLASDSYNEQFF. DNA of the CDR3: TGTGCCAGCAGCTTAGCTAGCGACTCCTACAATGAGCAGTTCTTC.

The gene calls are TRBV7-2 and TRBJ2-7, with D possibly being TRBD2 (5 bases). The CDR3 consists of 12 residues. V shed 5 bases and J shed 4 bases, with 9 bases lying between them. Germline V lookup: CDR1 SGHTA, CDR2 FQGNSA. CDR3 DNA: TGTGCCAGCAGCCCGGGCGGGTACGAGCAGTACTTC. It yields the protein CASSPGGYEQYF.

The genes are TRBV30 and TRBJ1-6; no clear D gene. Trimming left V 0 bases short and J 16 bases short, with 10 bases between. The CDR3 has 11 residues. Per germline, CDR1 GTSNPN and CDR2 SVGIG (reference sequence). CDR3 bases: TGTGCCTGGAGTGTAACAGTCAATCTCCACTTT. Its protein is CAWSVTVNLHF.

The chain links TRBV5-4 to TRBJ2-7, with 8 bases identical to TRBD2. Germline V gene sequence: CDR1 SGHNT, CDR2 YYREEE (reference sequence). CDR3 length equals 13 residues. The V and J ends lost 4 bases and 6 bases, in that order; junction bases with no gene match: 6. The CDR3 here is CASSRGLGSEQYF. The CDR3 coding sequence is TGTGCCAGCAGCCGGGGACTAGGGAGCGAGCAGTACTTC.

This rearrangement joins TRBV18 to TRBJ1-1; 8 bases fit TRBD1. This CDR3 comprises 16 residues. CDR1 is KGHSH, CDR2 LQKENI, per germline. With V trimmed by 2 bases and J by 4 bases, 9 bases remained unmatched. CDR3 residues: CASSPFATGVGTEAFF. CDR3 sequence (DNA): TGTGCCAGCTCACCATTTGCGACAGGGGTTGGCACTGAAGCTTTCTTT.

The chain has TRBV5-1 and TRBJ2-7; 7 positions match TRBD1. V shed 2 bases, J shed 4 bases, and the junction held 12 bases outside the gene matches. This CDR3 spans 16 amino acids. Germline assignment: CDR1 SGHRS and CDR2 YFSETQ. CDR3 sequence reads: CASSLTGTAFVYEQYF. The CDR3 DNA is TGCGCCAGCAGCTTAACGGGGACAGCTTTTGTGTACGAGCAGTACTTC.

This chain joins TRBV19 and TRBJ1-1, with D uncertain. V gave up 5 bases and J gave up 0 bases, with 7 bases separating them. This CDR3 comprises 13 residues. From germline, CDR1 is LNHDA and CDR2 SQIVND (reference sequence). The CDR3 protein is CASSLSMNTEAFF. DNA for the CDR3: TGTGCCAGTAGTCTTAGTATGAACACTGAAGCTTTCTTT.

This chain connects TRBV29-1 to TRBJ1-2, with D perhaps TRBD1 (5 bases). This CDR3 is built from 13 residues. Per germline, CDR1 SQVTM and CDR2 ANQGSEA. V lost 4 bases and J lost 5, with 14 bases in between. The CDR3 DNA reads TGCAGCGTTGGTCGGGGGTCCCCGTATGGCTACACCTTC. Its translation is CSVGRGSPYGYTF.

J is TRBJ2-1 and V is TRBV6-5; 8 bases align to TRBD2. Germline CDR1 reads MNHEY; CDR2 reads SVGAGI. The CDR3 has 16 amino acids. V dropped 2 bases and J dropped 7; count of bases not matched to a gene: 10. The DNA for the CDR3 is TGTGCCAGCAGTTACGGGGTGGGCGGGGGGAGGAATGAGCAGTTCTTC. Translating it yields CASSYGVGGGRNEQFF.

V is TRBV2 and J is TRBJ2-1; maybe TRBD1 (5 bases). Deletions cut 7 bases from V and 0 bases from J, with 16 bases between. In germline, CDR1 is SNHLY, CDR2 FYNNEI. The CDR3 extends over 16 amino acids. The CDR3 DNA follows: TGTGCCAGCACGATTCGCAGGACAAGCTCCTACAATGAGCAGTTCTTC. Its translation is CASTIRRTSSYNEQFF.

The CDR3 DNA sequence: TGCGCCAGCAGAAAAAAACAGGGATTCCCTGAAGCTTTCTTT. Residues: CASRKKQGFPEAFF. The J gene is TRBJ1-1, the V gene TRBV5-1, with a tentative D call TRBD1 (6 bases). The CDR3 contains 14 residues. Germline lookup yields CDR1 SGHRS and CDR2 YFSETQ. V was pared by 5 bases and J by 6 bases, with 17 bases between.

The CDR3 protein is CASSPLANTGELFF. Here the CDR3 DNA reads TGTGCCAGCTCACCCCTAGCTAACACCGGGGAGCTGTTTTTT. This rearrangement joins TRBV18 to TRBJ2-2; tentative D call: TRBD2 (5 bases). This CDR3 contains 14 residues. Germline-derived CDR1 and CDR2 are KGHSH and LQKENI. Trimming shortened V by 3 bases and J by 2 bases, and 7 bases separated the two germline ends.

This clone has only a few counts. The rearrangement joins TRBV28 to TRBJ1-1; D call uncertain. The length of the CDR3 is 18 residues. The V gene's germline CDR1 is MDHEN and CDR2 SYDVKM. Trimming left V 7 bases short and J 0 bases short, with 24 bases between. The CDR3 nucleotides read TGTGCCAGCACCACTCCTCCGGCGGGATCAAGATTGAACACTGAAGCTTTCTTT. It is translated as CASTTPPAGSRLNTEAFF.

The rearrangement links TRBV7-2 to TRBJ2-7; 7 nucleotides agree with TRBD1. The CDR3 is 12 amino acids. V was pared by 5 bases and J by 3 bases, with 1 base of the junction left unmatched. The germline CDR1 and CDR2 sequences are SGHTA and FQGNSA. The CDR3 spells CASSRTGYEQYF. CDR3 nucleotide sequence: TGTGCCAGCAGCAGGACAGGCTACGAGCAGTACTTC.

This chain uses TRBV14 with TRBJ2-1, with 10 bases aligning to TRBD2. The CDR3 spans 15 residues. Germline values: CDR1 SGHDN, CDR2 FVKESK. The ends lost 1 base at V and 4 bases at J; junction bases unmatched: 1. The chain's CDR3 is CASSQVAGGYNEQFF. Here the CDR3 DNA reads TGTGCCAGCAGCCAAGTAGCGGGGGGATACAATGAGCAGTTCTTC.

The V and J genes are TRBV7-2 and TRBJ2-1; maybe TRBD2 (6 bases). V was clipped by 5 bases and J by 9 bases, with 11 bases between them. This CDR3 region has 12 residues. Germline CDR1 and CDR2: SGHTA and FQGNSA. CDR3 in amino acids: CASSTPEGEQFF. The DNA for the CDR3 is TGTGCCAGCAGCACCCCGGAGGGTGAGCAGTTCTTC.

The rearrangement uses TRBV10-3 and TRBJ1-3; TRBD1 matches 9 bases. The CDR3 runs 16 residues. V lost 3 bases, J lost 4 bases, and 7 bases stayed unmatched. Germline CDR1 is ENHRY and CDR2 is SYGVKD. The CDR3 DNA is TGTGCCATCAGTGAAGCCGGGACAGGGTCGGGAAACACCATATATTTT. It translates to CAISEAGTGSGNTIYF.

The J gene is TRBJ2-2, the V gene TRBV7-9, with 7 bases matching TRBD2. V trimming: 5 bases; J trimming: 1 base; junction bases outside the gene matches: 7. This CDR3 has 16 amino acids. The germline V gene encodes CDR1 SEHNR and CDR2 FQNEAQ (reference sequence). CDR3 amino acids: CASSVGGPGNTGELFF. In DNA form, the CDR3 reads TGTGCCAGCAGCGTGGGAGGGCCGGGGAACACCGGGGAGCTGTTTTTT.

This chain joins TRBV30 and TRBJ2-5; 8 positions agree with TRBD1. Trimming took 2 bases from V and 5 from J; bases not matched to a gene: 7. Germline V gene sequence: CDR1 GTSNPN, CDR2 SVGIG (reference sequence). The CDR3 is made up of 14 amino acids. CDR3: CAWSPLRTGETQYF. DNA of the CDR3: TGTGCCTGGAGTCCCCTTCGGACAGGGGAGACCCAGTACTTC.